One and the same sample provided the 18 T cell receptor beta chains below, sequenced in a study of T cells in Graves' hyperthyroidism and ophthalmopathy. Researchers took RNA transcripts and amplified the TCR beta CDR3 regions from them. Using the HTBI primer set, a first-round RT-PCR was run on the TCR CDR3. In TCRdb, the multiplex PCR reads were re-called with MiXCR into one record per CDR3 protein. The table shows about 660,000 distinct CDR3 sequences, with 45% occurring only once. The sample was peripheral blood or thyroid tissue (not recorded which). The receptor source for this set is an adult man with Graves' disease, either hyperthyroidism or ophthalmopathy (not recorded which).

This clonotype was recorded a few times. The rearrangement uses TRBV12-3 or TRBV12-4 and TRBJ1-2, with 7 bases aligning to TRBD1. The CDR3 length is 13 residues. J gave up 10 bases and V 7 bases, and 12 bases lay outside the gene matches. In DNA form, the CDR3 reads TGTGCCAGCATTCAGGGGGGGCGGAGCGCCTACACCTTC. Its translation is CASIQGGRSAYTF.

This chain links TRBV6-6 with TRBJ2-7, with 9 bases fitting TRBD1. The V gene's germline CDR1 is MNHNY and CDR2 SVGAGI (reference sequence). There are 15 residues in the CDR3. V shed 0 bases and J 6 bases; nucleotides not matched to a gene: 6. CDR3: CASSYSDRGGGEQYF. The CDR3 region has the DNA TGTGCCAGCAGTTACTCGGACAGGGGAGGCGGCGAGCAGTACTTC.

This clonotype was observed a handful of times. The chain is built from TRBV9 and TRBJ1-2; the D gene is possibly TRBD1 (5 bases). Deletions cut 4 bases from V and 6 bases from J, with 16 bases between. The germline CDR1 and CDR2 sequences are SGDLS and YYNGEE. The CDR3 has 14 amino acids. CDR3 nucleotide sequence: TGTGCCAGCAGCCCCCGCGGGTGGGACGATGGCTACACCTTC. It is translated as CASSPRGWDDGYTF.

This chain joins TRBV13 and TRBJ1-5; D call uncertain. The CDR3 runs to 15 residues. CDR1 and CDR2 (germline): PRHDT, FYEKMQ (reference sequence). The ends were cut back, 0 bases at V and 7 bases at J, with 13 bases in the middle. The CDR3: CASSLGVEGGQPQHF. CDR3 sequence (DNA): TGTGCCAGCAGCTTAGGAGTGGAGGGTGGGCAGCCCCAGCATTTT.

At least ten counts were recorded for this clonotype. As DNA, the CDR3 is TGTGCCACCAGTGACCCACAAGGGCCTACTGGAAACACCATATATTTT. This sequence encodes CATSDPQGPTGNTIYF. The chain recombines TRBV24-1 with TRBJ1-3; no clear D gene. CDR1 is KGHDR, CDR2 SFDVKD, per germline. The CDR3 covers 16 residues. The germline V and J ends were trimmed by 4 bases and 2 bases, with 14 bases remaining between them.

This clonotype came up a few times. This chain joins TRBV9 and TRBJ2-7; TRBD2 agrees at 7 bases. Per the germline V gene, CDR1 is SGDLS and CDR2 is YYNGEE. The junction had 4 bases not matched to a gene; V was cut back by 2 bases and J by 5 bases. The CDR3 is 13 amino acids. The CDR3 coding sequence is TGTGCCAGCAGCGTCGGCGGGAGAAACGAGCAGTACTTC. Its protein is CASSVGGRNEQYF.

This clonotype occurred once. Given a much more abundant clone one base away, this may be a read error. This chain connects TRBV10-3 to TRBJ1-2; D is uncertain. Trimming removed 4 bases at V and 3 bases at J, with 12 bases between. Germline values: CDR1 ENHRY, CDR2 SYGVKD. CDR3 length equals 14 residues. CDR3 DNA sequence: TGTGCCATCAGTGGGTCTCTTTCCGACTATGGCTACACCTTC. Translation gives CAISGSLSDYGYTF.

The chain couples TRBV29-1 to TRBJ2-2, with 8 bases that match TRBD1. The CDR3 loop spans 18 amino acids. The J segment lost 7 bases and the V segment lost 6 bases, leaving 22 bases of the junction unmatched. Germline values: CDR1 SQVTM, CDR2 ANQGSEA. The CDR3 reads CSVTTGTGSGGAVGELFF. CDR3 DNA: TGCAGCGTGACCACCGGGACAGGCAGTGGAGGGGCTGTCGGGGAGCTGTTTTTT.

The chain combines TRBV11-2 with TRBJ1-2; no firm D call. Trimming cost V 1 base and J 8 bases, with 11 bases left between them. Germline lookup yields CDR1 SGHAT and CDR2 FQNNGV. CDR3 size: 13 residues. The chain's CDR3 is CASSLVAGFGYTF. The CDR3 nucleotides are TGTGCCAGCAGCTTAGTAGCCGGGTTCGGCTACACCTTC.

For this clonotype: This may be a read error, as it is one base from a much larger clone. V and J are TRBV29-1 and TRBJ2-5; a possible D gene is TRBD1 (6 bases). This CDR3 comprises 12 residues. Germline V gene sequence: CDR1 SQVTM, CDR2 ANQGSEA. V was shortened by 6 bases and J by 4 bases, with 12 bases between the two germline ends. The CDR3, as DNA: TGCAGCGTGTACAGGGAGTTAGAGACCCAGTACTTC. This encodes CSVYRELETQYF.

The V and J genes are TRBV7-2 and TRBJ1-2, with TRBD1 identical over 7 bases. V lost 5 bases and J lost 8; bases outside the gene matches: 8. The CDR3 sequence is 13 residues long. CDR1 and CDR2 (germline): SGHTA, FQGNSA. The CDR3 here is CASSVQGWGGYTF. DNA of the CDR3: TGTGCCAGCAGCGTACAGGGGTGGGGCGGCTACACCTTC.

In this sample, this clonotype turned up many times. The gene calls are TRBV5-1 and TRBJ1-3; D gene unclear. CDR3 size: 12 residues. V lost 4 bases, J lost 4 bases, and 6 bases lay in between. The germline V gene encodes CDR1 SGHRS and CDR2 YFSETQ. The CDR3 protein is CASSGTGNTIYF. CDR3 coding DNA: TGCGCCAGCAGCGGAACAGGAAACACCATATATTTT.

The CDR3 reads CASSLTQGLNEKLFF. In nucleotides, the CDR3 is TGCGCCAGCAGCTTGACACAGGGCCTAAATGAAAAACTGTTTTTT. The chain carries TRBV5-1 and TRBJ1-4, with D perhaps TRBD1 (6 bases). V lost 1 base, J lost 5 bases, and 12 bases lay in between. The CDR3 totals 15 residues. Germline-derived CDR1 and CDR2 are SGHRS and YFSETQ. Full variable domain (outside the CDR3, taken from reference TRBV5-1 and TRBJ1-4): KAGVTQTPRYLIKTRGQQVTLSCSPISGHRSVSWYQQTPGQGLQFLFEYFSETQRNKGNFPGRFSGRQFSNSRSEMNVSTLELGDSALYLCASSLTQGLNEKLFFGSGTQLSVL.

The chain recombines TRBV2 with TRBJ1-5; D possibly corresponds to TRBD1 (5 bases). The CDR3 covers 12 residues. The germline CDR1 and CDR2 sequences are SNHLY and FYNNEI. The V end lost 6 bases, the J end lost 11 bases, and 14 bases lay between the germline ends. CDR3 DNA: TGTGCCAGCAGATTAACAGGCGGCGCCCAGCATTTT. Translated: CASRLTGGAQHF.

This clonotype has at least ten counts. The chain links TRBV29-1 to TRBJ2-7; D possibly matches TRBD1 or TRBD2 (7 bases each). Germline V gives CDR1 SQVTM, CDR2 ANQGSEA. V shed 5 bases and J shed 0 bases, with 11 bases lying between them. The CDR3 is 13 residues long. Here the CDR3 DNA reads TGCAGCGTTCAGCGGGACAGCTCCTACGAGCAGTACTTC. Its protein is CSVQRDSSYEQYF.

This clonotype was observed many times. This chain joins TRBV7-9 and TRBJ2-6; D is unclear. Trimming removed 3 bases at V and 1 base at J, with 4 bases between. The CDR3 consists of 14 residues. The germline V gene has CDR1 SEHNR and CDR2 FQNEAQ (reference sequence). In nucleotides, the CDR3 is TGTGCCAGCAGCTTCCCTTCTGGGGCCAACGTCCTGACTTTC. As protein: CASSFPSGANVLTF.

This clonotype was picked up many times. The rearrangement uses TRBV29-1 and TRBJ1-1; D remains unclear. Germline CDR1 is SQVTM and CDR2 is ANQGSEA. This CDR3 comprises 9 residues. The V gene lost 5 bases and the J gene lost 2 bases, with 0 bases spanning the gap. The chain's CDR3 is CSVNTEAFF. CDR3 DNA: TGCAGCGTTAACACTGAAGCTTTCTTT.

This clonotype occurred a few times. The CDR3 DNA is TGTGCCAGTAAGGACCGGACGACAGGGGGCTGGGGCACTGAAGCTTTCTTT. Its protein is CASKDRTTGGWGTEAFF. This chain connects TRBV19 to TRBJ1-1; 10 bases agree with TRBD1. CDR3 size: 17 residues. CDR1 is LNHDA, CDR2 SQIVND, per germline (reference sequence). V was pared by 7 bases and J by 4 bases, with 15 bases of the junction left unmatched.